Below, 20 T cell receptor beta chains from the same sample are listed, as sequenced in a study of blood T cell repertoires in COVID-19. Data came from immunoSEQ multiplex PCR; TCRdb stores just in-frame clones and leaves some out. The sample records 250,000 to 350,000 clones, approximately 83% being singletons. The sample comprised peripheral blood. The receptors were sampled from a woman between 25 and 40 years old who had recovered from COVID-19.

The rearrangement joins TRBV27 to TRBJ2-1, with TRBD1 identical over 8 bases. The CDR3 is 15 amino acids. With 3 bases clipped from V and 7 bases from J, the junction kept 8 bases outside the gene matches. Germline CDR1 MNHEY, CDR2 SMNVEV (reference sequence). CDR3 sequence reads: CASSLSQGAWNEQFF. As DNA, the CDR3 is TGTGCCAGCAGTTTGAGTCAGGGGGCCTGGAATGAGCAGTTCTTC.

V is TRBV6-2 or TRBV6-3 and J is TRBJ1-2; 7 bases line up with TRBD1. The V gene's germline CDR1 is MNHEY and CDR2 SVGEGT. CDR3 length: 13 residues. Trimming cost V 6 bases and J 5 bases; bases outside gene matches: 6. In DNA form, the CDR3 reads TGTGCCAGCAGCCGAGACAGGGTGTATGGCTACACCTTC. This gives the protein CASSRDRVYGYTF.

V is TRBV14 and J is TRBJ2-7; 10 bases line up with TRBD2. V shed 4 bases and J 2 bases; nucleotides not matched to a gene: 8. In germline, CDR1 is SGHDN, CDR2 FVKESK. This CDR3 contains 16 residues. In nucleotides, the CDR3 is TGTGCCAGCAGCCTACTTGGGACTAGCGACACCTACGAGCAGTACTTC. Protein sequence: CASSLLGTSDTYEQYF. The full variable domain, in which reference TRBV14 and TRBJ2-7 provide the parts outside the CDR3, is EAGVTQFPSHSVIEKGQTVTLRCDPISGHDNLYWYRRVMGKEIKFLLHFVKESKQDESGMPNNRFLAERTGGTYSTLKVQPAELEDSGVYFCASSLLGTSDTYEQYFGPGTRLTVT.

The chain has TRBV6-5 and TRBJ2-7, with D possibly TRBD2 on 6 matching bases. V was shortened by 5 bases and J by 5 bases, with 13 bases between the two germline ends. Looked up from germline, CDR1 is MNHEY and CDR2 is SVGAGI. The CDR3 runs to 13 residues. This CDR3 reads CASSRRGAHEQYF. In nucleotides, the CDR3 is TGTGCCAGCAGTCGCCGCGGGGCCCACGAGCAGTACTTC.

The rearrangement uses TRBV19 and TRBJ2-3, with D tentatively TRBD2 (7 bases). CDR1 and CDR2 (germline): LNHDA, SQIVND (reference sequence). The length of the CDR3 is 18 residues. The ends were cut back, 5 bases at V and 0 bases at J, with 21 bases in the middle. Here the CDR3 reads CASSLRGGGVGSTDTQYF. In DNA form, the CDR3 reads TGTGCCAGTAGTCTTAGGGGGGGAGGTGTTGGGAGCACAGATACGCAGTATTTT.

This chain links TRBV4-3 with TRBJ1-5; weak D call: TRBD1 (6 bases). V lost 3 bases and J 5 bases, leaving 8 bases between the germline ends. From germline, CDR1 is LGHNA and CDR2 YSLEER. This CDR3 comprises 13 residues. CDR3 protein: CASSQDRYQPQHF. The CDR3 coding sequence is TGCGCCAGCAGCCAGGACAGATATCAGCCCCAGCATTTT.

J is TRBJ1-2 and V is TRBV27; 8 positions match TRBD1. The CDR3 spans 14 residues. V lost 7 bases to trimming and J lost 4 bases; unmatched junction nucleotides: 8. In germline, CDR1 is MNHEY, CDR2 SMNVEV (reference sequence). This chain's CDR3 is CASTARTGFYGYTF. CDR3 coding DNA: TGTGCCAGCACCGCTCGGACAGGGTTCTATGGCTACACCTTC.

The gene calls are TRBV6-5 and TRBJ2-3; the match to TRBD1 covers 8 bases. V gave up 4 bases and J gave up 4 bases; unmatched junction bases: 7. The CDR3 sequence is 15 residues long. In germline, CDR1 is MNHEY, CDR2 SVGAGI. CDR3 loop: CASSFSDRGADTQYF. The CDR3 region has the DNA TGTGCCAGCAGTTTTTCTGACAGGGGCGCAGATACGCAGTATTTT.

The V and J genes are TRBV2 and TRBJ2-1; possibly TRBD1 for D (6 bases). The CDR3 length is 16 residues. CDR1 is SNHLY, CDR2 FYNNEI, per germline. V was cut by 5 bases and J by 0 bases, with 14 bases left in between. The CDR3 loop reads CASSKETGSSYNEQFF. The DNA of the CDR3 is TGTGCCAGCAGTAAAGAAACAGGGAGCTCCTACAATGAGCAGTTCTTC.

This clone came up once. The chain's CDR3 is CASRDTYTDTQYF. DNA for the CDR3: TGTGCCAGCCGGGACACTTACACAGATACGCAGTATTTT. The chain couples TRBV12-3 or TRBV12-4 to TRBJ2-3; a weak D match, TRBD1 (6 bases). The CDR3 is 13 amino acids. Trimming pared 8 bases from V and 2 bases from J, leaving 11 bases between.

This clone was seen only once. This chain connects TRBV3-1 (or the pseudogene TRBV3-2) to TRBJ1-3; D is undetermined. The CDR3 is made up of 15 amino acids. Trimming pared 0 bases from V and 0 bases from J, leaving 6 bases between. Germline lookup yields CDR1 LGHDT and CDR2 YNNKEL (reference sequence). CDR3 DNA sequence: TGTGCCAGCAGCCAAGACATGAGCTCTGGAAACACCATATATTTT. Residues: CASSQDMSSGNTIYF.

The V gene is TRBV4-1, the J gene TRBJ1-6; TRBD1 aligns across 8 bases. V dropped 2 bases and J dropped 13; count of bases not matched to a gene: 7. The CDR3 runs 14 residues. Per germline, CDR1 MGHRA and CDR2 YSYEKL. DNA of the CDR3: TGCGCCAGCAGCCAACAAGGACAGGGCGGCCCCCTCCACTTT. This encodes CASSQQGQGGPLHF.

This clone was seen repeatedly, ten times or more. This chain joins TRBV7-9 and TRBJ1-1; 7 bases match TRBD1. Trimming removed 8 bases from V and 1 base from J; junction bases left unmatched: 10. The CDR3 sequence is 15 residues long. The V gene's germline CDR1 is SEHNR and CDR2 FQNEAQ (reference sequence). CDR3 sequence reads: CASGRGPSRNTEAFF. Written as DNA, the CDR3 is TGTGCCAGCGGAAGGGGGCCCTCCCGGAACACTGAAGCTTTCTTT.

Written as DNA, the CDR3 is TGTGCCTGGACAAATGGCAACTACTATTCACCCCTCCACTTT. Amino acid sequence: CAWTNGNYYSPLHF. This sequence joins TRBV30 and TRBJ1-6; D gene ambiguous. Per the germline V gene, CDR1 is GTSNPN and CDR2 is SVGIG (reference sequence). This CDR3 spans 14 amino acids. Trimming stripped 4 bases from V and 8 bases from J, with 15 bases between.

Concerning this clone: The sample holds other DNA sequences that translate to the same CDR3. This rearrangement joins TRBV9 to TRBJ1-3; no reliable D call. CDR3 size: 13 residues. CDR1 and CDR2 from the germline V gene are SGDLS and YYNGEE. Trimming shortened V by 0 bases and J by 4 bases, and 5 bases separated the two germline ends. The CDR3 bases are TGTGCCAGCAGCGTAGGAGGGGGAAACACCATATATTTT. Amino acids: CASSVGGGNTIYF. The full variable domain, in which reference TRBV9 and TRBJ1-3 provide the parts outside the CDR3, is DSGVTQTPKHLITATGQRVTLRCSPRSGDLSVYWYQQSLDQGLQFLIQYYNGEERAKGNILERFSAQQFPDLHSELNLSSLELGDSALYFCASSVGGGNTIYFGEGSWLTVV.

The chain is built from TRBV6-6 and TRBJ1-1, with no clear D. The CDR3 is 11 residues long. V lost 6 bases and J lost 5, with 7 bases in between. Per germline, CDR1 MNHNY and CDR2 SVGAGI (reference sequence). In DNA form, the CDR3 reads TGTGCCAGCAGACTTAATACTGAAGCTTTCTTT. The encoded protein is CASRLNTEAFF.

The chain combines TRBV5-1 with TRBJ2-3, with TRBD1 identical over 8 bases. Looked up from germline, CDR1 is SGHRS and CDR2 is YFSETQ. The CDR3 totals 14 residues. Unmatched junction bases numbered 7, after V lost 5 bases and J lost 5 bases. The CDR3 DNA sequence: TGCGCCAGCAGTTCGGACAGGGAAGGAGATACGCAGTATTTT. It is translated as CASSSDREGDTQYF.

V gene TRBV6-4 combines with J gene TRBJ2-3, with 14 positions matching TRBD2. V trimming: 4 bases; J trimming: 4 bases; junction bases outside the gene matches: 1. The CDR3 totals 15 residues. Germline V gene lookup returns CDR1 MRHNA and CDR2 SNTAGT. The CDR3 nucleotides are TGTGCCAGCAGTGGACTAGCGGGAGGGCCAGATACGCAGTATTTT. Translating it yields CASSGLAGGPDTQYF.

The chain uses TRBV10-3 and TRBJ2-1; D may be TRBD2 (5 bases). Trimming left V 7 bases short and J 0 bases short, with 10 bases between. CDR3 length: 14 amino acids. From germline, CDR1 is ENHRY and CDR2 SYGVKD. CDR3: CAIMGSDSYNEQFF. CDR3 DNA: TGTGCCATCATGGGGAGCGACTCCTACAATGAGCAGTTCTTC.

This clone occurred a few times. The chain carries TRBV14 and TRBJ1-6; D is unresolved. V shed 2 bases and J shed 8 bases, with 13 bases lying between them. This CDR3 has 15 residues. Looked up from germline, CDR1 is SGHDN and CDR2 is FVKESK. CDR3 nucleotide sequence: TGTGCCAGCAGCCAATCACGACCCGGAGATTCACCCCTCCACTTT. Translating gives CASSQSRPGDSPLHF. Combining the CDR3 with reference TRBV14 and TRBJ1-6 gives the whole variable domain EAGVTQFPSHSVIEKGQTVTLRCDPISGHDNLYWYRRVMGKEIKFLLHFVKESKQDESGMPNNRFLAERTGGTYSTLKVQPAELEDSGVYFCASSQSRPGDSPLHFGNGTRLTVT.